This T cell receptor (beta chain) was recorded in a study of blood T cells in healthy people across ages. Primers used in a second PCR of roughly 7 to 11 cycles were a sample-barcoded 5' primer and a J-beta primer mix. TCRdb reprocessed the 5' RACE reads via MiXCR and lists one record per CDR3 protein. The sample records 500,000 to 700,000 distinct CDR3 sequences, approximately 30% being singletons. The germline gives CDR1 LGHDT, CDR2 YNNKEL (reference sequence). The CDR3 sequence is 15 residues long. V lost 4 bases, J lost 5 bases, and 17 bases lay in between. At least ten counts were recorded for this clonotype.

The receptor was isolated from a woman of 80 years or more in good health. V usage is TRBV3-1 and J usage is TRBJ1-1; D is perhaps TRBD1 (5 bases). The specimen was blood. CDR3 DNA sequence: TGTGCCAGCAGCCCCCTTTCGTCCGGGGCGACTGAAGCTTTCTTT. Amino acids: CASSPLSSGATEAFF. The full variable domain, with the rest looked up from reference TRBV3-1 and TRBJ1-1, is DTAVSQTPKYLVTQMGNDKSIKCEQNLGHDTMYWYKQDSKKFLKIMFSYNNKELIINETVPNRFSPKSPDKAHLNLHINSLELGDSAVYFCASSPLSSGATEAFFGQGTRLTVV.